These T cell receptor beta chains were read from a single sample in a study of control samples from healthy donors and cancer patients. Sequencing was performed with immunoSEQ multiplex PCR; in TCRdb, only in-frame clones are kept and a portion is missing. The sample holds about 110,000 clones, almost 85% seen once. The specimen sequenced was blood. These receptors came from a man aged 18 to 29 in good health. The CDR3 runs from the conserved cysteine through the conserved F or W. D genes are given only for firm matches. Not all rows give a size; the values are once, few, many and, for expanded clones, a class.

abundance	d_gene	v_gene	j_gene	CDR3aa	CDR3nt
NA	NA	TRBV19	TRBJ1-5	CASSQPGTNQPQHF	TGTGCCAGTAGTCAGCCGGGGACCAATCAGCCCCAGCATTTT
NA	NA	TRBV4-3	TRBJ2-2	CASSQDPRDGELFF	TGCGCCAGCAGCCAAGATCCCAGAGACGGGGAGCTGTTTTTT
few	NA	TRBV6-5	TRBJ2-2	CASSSGTGELFF	TGTGCCAGCAGCTCGGGGACCGGGGAGCTGTTTTTT
NA	NA	TRBV12-3/TRBV12-4	TRBJ2-2	CASSLGAGELFF	TGTGCCAGCAGTTTAGGGGCCGGGGAGCTGTTTTTT
NA	NA	TRBV11-3	TRBJ2-1	CASSLRRGNEQFF	TGTGCCAGCAGCTTACGACGGGGGAATGAGCAGTTCTTC
NA	TRBD1	TRBV28	TRBJ1-2	CASRDRIYGYTF	TGTGCCAGCAGGGACAGGATCTATGGCTACACCTTC
few	NA	TRBV11-2	TRBJ2-7	CASSRDRLTYEQYF	TGTGCCAGCAGCCGCGACCGACTTACCTACGAGCAGTACTTC
NA	TRBD2	TRBV7-2	TRBJ2-1	CASSVRGGRGNEQFF	TGTGCCAGCAGCGTCCGGGGGGGCCGAGGGAATGAGCAGTTCTTC
few	NA	TRBV18	TRBJ2-7	CASSSTGSGHEQYF	TGTGCCAGCTCGTCCACGGGGAGCGGCCACGAGCAGTACTTC
NA	NA	TRBV25-1	TRBJ1-1	CASSATAMNTEAFF	TGTGCCAGCAGTGCTACGGCCATGAACACTGAAGCTTTCTTT
NA	TRBD1	TRBV10-1	TRBJ1-5	CASRALGTGTQYSNQPQHF	TGCGCCAGCAGAGCTCTCGGGACAGGGACGCAATATAGCAATCAGCCCCAGCATTTT
NA	TRBD1	TRBV2	TRBJ2-6	CASSAPGTETNSGANVLTF	TGTGCCAGCAGTGCCCCTGGGACAGAGACAAACTCTGGGGCCAACGTCCTGACTTTC
NA	TRBD2	TRBV19	TRBJ2-3	CASRRGGLTDTQYF	TGTGCCAGTAGACGGGGGGGCCTCACAGATACGCAGTATTTT
NA	TRBD2	TRBV19	TRBJ2-3	CASSIIRGGRADTQYF	TGTGCCAGTAGTATTATTCGGGGGGGCCGTGCAGATACGCAGTATTTT
NA	TRBD1	TRBV19	TRBJ2-4	CASSHTRGRESKNIQYF	TGTGCCAGTAGTCATACCAGGGGGCGCGAGTCCAAAAACATTCAGTACTTC
NA	TRBD1	TRBV27	TRBJ2-2	CASSPRTGGTGELFF	TGTGCCAGCAGTCCCCGGACAGGGGGCACCGGGGAGCTGTTTTTT
NA	NA	TRBV15	TRBJ1-2	CATSRGVSGADGYTF	TGTGCCACCAGCAGAGGCGTATCAGGGGCGGATGGCTACACCTTC
NA	NA	TRBV9	TRBJ1-1	CASSVHQTGTEAFF	TGTGCCAGCAGCGTACATCAGACGGGCACTGAAGCTTTCTTT
NA	TRBD2	TRBV24-1	TRBJ2-1	CATSDTTTTSGGRNEQFF	TGTGCCACCAGTGATACAACGACGACTAGCGGGGGGAGGAATGAGCAGTTCTTC
NA	NA	TRBV25-1	TRBJ1-2	CASRPSGSSEGVNYGYTF	TGTGCCAGCAGACCCTCAGGTAGCTCGGAGGGAGTTAACTATGGCTACACCTTC
NA	NA	TRBV2	TRBJ1-1	CASSEYTEAFF	TGTGCCAGCAGTGAATACACTGAAGCTTTCTTT
NA	NA	TRBV19	TRBJ1-2	CASSIAGRDYYGYTF	TGTGCCAGTAGTATAGCTGGCAGGGACTACTATGGCTACACCTTC
NA	TRBD2	TRBV6-4	TRBJ2-5	CASSPRRAGEETQYF	TGTGCCAGCAGTCCTCGCAGGGCGGGGGAAGAGACCCAGTACTTC
NA	TRBD1	TRBV5-4	TRBJ1-1	CASSLGQGVPNTEAFF	TGTGCCAGCAGCTTAGGGCAGGGGGTACCGAACACTGAAGCTTTCTTT
NA	TRBD1	TRBV27	TRBJ2-2	CASSGVRGLPGELFF	TGTGCCAGCAGTGGGGTCAGGGGGCTGCCCGGGGAGCTGTTTTTT
NA	NA	TRBV9	TRBJ1-2	CASSVPRYGYTF	TGTGCCAGCAGCGTTCCCCGGTATGGCTACACCTTC
NA	NA	TRBV4-1	TRBJ1-1	CASSQEGGFTGLVRNTEAFF	TGCGCCAGCAGCCAAGAAGGGGGATTTACAGGGTTAGTTAGGAACACTGAAGCTTTCTTT
NA	TRBD2	TRBV5-1	TRBJ2-2	CASSVGLAGGGPNTGELFF	TGCGCCAGCAGCGTGGGCCTAGCGGGGGGAGGACCGAACACCGGGGAGCTGTTTTTT
NA	NA	TRBV28	TRBJ2-7	CASSFRVEQYF	TGTGCCAGCAGTTTCAGGGTCGAGCAGTACTTC
NA	NA	TRBV15	TRBJ2-7	CATSRDLRADLSYEQYF	TGTGCCACCAGCAGGGACCTACGGGCTGACCTCTCCTACGAGCAGTACTTC
few	TRBD1	TRBV12-3/TRBV12-4	TRBJ1-2	CASSPSGGYGYTF	TGTGCCAGCAGTCCCTCAGGGGGATATGGCTACACCTTC
few	TRBD1	TRBV30	TRBJ1-5	CAWRARDRPNQPQHF	TGTGCCTGGAGGGCAAGGGACAGACCCAATCAGCCCCAGCATTTT
NA	NA	TRBV18	TRBJ2-7	CASSPGPSTYEQYF	TGTGCCAGCTCACCGGGACCGAGCACCTACGAGCAGTACTTC
NA	TRBD1	TRBV6-2/TRBV6-3	TRBJ2-5	CASSYSWTGNQETQYF	TGTGCCAGCAGTTACTCGTGGACAGGTAATCAAGAGACCCAGTACTTC
NA	TRBD1	TRBV7-2	TRBJ2-2	CASTVSQGIGELFF	TGTGCCAGCACCGTGTCACAGGGGATCGGGGAGCTGTTTTTT
once	TRBD1	TRBV7-8	TRBJ1-1	CASTDEGAMNTEAFF	TGTGCCAGCACCGACGAGGGGGCTATGAACACTGAAGCTTTCTTT
NA	NA	TRBV6-5	TRBJ2-2	CASVGARGLTGELFF	TGTGCCAGCGTCGGTGCAAGGGGTCTCACCGGGGAGCTGTTTTTT
NA	NA	TRBV19	TRBJ2-7	CASSIGSGRRNEQYF	TGTGCCAGTAGTATAGGGAGCGGACGGAGGAACGAGCAGTACTTC
NA	TRBD2	TRBV2	TRBJ2-1	CATRGGGAYNEQFF	TGTGCCACCAGGGGCGGGGGGGCCTACAATGAGCAGTTCTTC
NA	NA	TRBV27	TRBJ1-1	CASSFGTVNTEAFF	TGTGCCAGCAGTTTCGGGACCGTGAACACTGAAGCTTTCTTT
NA	NA	TRBV3-1/TRBV3-2	TRBJ2-1	CASSLRGREQFF	TGTGCCAGCAGCCTGCGGGGCCGGGAGCAGTTCTTC
NA	NA	TRBV4-3	TRBJ2-2	CASSDSVGELFF	TGCGCCAGCAGCGACTCGGTCGGGGAGCTGTTTTTT
NA	NA	TRBV27	TRBJ1-4	CASSIRQAANEKLFF	TGTGCCAGCAGTATCAGACAGGCGGCTAATGAAAAACTGTTTTTT
NA	NA	TRBV25-1	TRBJ1-6	CASSDLRNNSPLHF	TGTGCCAGCAGTGATCTCAGGAATAATTCACCCCTCCACTTT
once	NA	TRBV3-1/TRBV3-2	TRBJ2-1	CASSQFQGSYDEQFF	TGTGCCAGCAGCCAATTTCAGGGATCGTACGATGAGCAGTTCTTC
NA	TRBD2	TRBV7-9	TRBJ2-1	CASSRPGLAINEQFF	TGTGCCAGCAGCCGTCCGGGACTAGCTATCAATGAGCAGTTCTTC
NA	NA	TRBV18	TRBJ1-5	CASSGTGSQPQHF	TGTGCCAGCTCAGGGACTGGCAGTCAGCCCCAGCATTTT
NA	TRBD1	TRBV29-1	TRBJ2-5	CSVALQGFLETQYF	TGCAGCGTTGCCCTACAGGGGTTTCTTGAGACCCAGTACTTC